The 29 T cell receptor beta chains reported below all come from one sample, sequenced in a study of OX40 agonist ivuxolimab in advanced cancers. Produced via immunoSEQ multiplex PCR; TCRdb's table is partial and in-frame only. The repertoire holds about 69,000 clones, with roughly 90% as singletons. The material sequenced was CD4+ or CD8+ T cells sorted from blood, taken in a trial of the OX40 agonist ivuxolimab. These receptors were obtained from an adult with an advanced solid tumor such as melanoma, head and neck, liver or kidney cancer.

Here the CDR3 reads CASSQRQNWNTEAFF. DNA of the CDR3: TGTGCCAGCAGTCAGAGACAGAACTGGAACACTGAAGCTTTCTTT. The rearrangement joins TRBV6-5 to TRBJ1-1, with D possibly being TRBD1 (5 bases). The CDR3 covers 15 residues. Trimming took 5 bases from V and 1 from J, leaving 14 bases between them. CDR1 and CDR2 (germline): MNHEY, SVGAGI.

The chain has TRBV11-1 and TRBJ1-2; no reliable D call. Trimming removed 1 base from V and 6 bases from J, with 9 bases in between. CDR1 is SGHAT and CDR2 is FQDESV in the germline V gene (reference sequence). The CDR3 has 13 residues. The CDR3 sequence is CASSLVSQHGYTF. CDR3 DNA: TGTGCCAGCAGCTTAGTATCACAGCATGGCTACACCTTC.

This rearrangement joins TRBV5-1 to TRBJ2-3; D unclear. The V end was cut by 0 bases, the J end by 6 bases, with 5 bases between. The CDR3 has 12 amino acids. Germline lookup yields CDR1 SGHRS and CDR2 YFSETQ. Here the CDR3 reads CASSLDFDTQYF. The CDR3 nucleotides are TGCGCCAGCAGCTTGGATTTTGATACGCAGTATTTT.

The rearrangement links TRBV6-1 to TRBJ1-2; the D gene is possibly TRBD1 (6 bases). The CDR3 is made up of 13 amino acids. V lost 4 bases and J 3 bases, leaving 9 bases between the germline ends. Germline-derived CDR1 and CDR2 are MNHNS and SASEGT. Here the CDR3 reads CASSVEGDYGYTF. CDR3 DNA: TGTGCCAGCAGTGTGGAGGGGGACTATGGCTACACCTTC.

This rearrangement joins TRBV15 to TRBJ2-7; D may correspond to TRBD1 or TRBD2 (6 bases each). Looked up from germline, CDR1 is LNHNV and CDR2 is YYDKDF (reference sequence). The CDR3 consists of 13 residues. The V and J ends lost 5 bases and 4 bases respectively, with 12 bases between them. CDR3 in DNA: TGTGCCACCAGCGGGGGGCGAGTTTACGAGCAGTACTTC. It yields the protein CATSGGRVYEQYF. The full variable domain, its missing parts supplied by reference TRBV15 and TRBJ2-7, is DAMVIQNPRYQVTQFGKPVTLSCSQTLNHNVMYWYQQKSSQAPKLLFHYYDKDFNNEADTPDNFQSRRPNTSFCFLDIRSPGLGDTAMYLCATSGGRVYEQYFGPGTRLTVT.

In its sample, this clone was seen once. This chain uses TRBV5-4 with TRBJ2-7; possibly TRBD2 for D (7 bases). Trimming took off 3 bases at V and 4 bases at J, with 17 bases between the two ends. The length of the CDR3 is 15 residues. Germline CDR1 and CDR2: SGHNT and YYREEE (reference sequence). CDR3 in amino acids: CASSSRTRGFYEQYF. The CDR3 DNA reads TGTGCCAGCAGCTCCCGGACTAGGGGGTTTTACGAGCAGTACTTC. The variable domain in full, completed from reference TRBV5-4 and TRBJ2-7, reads ETGVTQSPTHLIKTRGQQVTLRCSSQSGHNTVSWYQQALGQGPQFIFQYYREEENGRGNFPPRFSGLQFPNYSSELNVNALELDDSALYLCASSSRTRGFYEQYFGPGTRLTVT.

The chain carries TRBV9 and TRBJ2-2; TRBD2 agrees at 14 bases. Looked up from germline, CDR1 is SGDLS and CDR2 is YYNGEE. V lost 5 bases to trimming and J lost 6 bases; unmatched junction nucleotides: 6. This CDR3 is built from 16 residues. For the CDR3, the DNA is TGTGCCAGCAGTGCCGCGACTAGCGGGAGGGCCGGGGAGCTGTTTTTT. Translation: CASSAATSGRAGELFF.

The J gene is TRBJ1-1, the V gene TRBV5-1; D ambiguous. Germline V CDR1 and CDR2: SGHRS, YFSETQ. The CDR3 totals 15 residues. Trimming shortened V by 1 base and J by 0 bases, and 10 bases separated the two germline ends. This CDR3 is CASSLSGFMNTEAFF. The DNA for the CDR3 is TGCGCCAGCAGCTTGTCCGGATTCATGAACACTGAAGCTTTCTTT.

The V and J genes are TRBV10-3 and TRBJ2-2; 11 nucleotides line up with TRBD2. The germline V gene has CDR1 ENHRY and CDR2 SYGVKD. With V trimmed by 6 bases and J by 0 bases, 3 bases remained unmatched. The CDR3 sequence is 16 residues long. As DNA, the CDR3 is TGTGCCATCAGGGGGACTAGCGGTACGAACACCGGGGAGCTGTTTTTT. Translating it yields CAIRGTSGTNTGELFF.

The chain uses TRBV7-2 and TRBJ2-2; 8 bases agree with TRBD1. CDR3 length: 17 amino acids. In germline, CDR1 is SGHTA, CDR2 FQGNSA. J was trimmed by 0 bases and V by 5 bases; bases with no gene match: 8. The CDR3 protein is CASSSGARGPNTGELFF. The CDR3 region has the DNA TGTGCCAGCAGCAGTGGGGCCAGGGGGCCGAACACCGGGGAGCTGTTTTTT.

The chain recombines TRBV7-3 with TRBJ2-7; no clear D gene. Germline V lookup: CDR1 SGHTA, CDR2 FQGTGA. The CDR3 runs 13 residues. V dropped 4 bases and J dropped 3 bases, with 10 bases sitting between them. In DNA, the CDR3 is TGTGCCAGCAGCTCCAGCGCTTACTACGAGCAGTACTTC. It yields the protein CASSSSAYYEQYF.

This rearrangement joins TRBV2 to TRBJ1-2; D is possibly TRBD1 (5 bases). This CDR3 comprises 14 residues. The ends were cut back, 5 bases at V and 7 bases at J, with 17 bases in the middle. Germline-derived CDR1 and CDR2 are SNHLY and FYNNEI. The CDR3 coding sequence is TGTGCCAGCAGTAACGACCGCTTTCAGGGTGGCTACACCTTC. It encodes CASSNDRFQGGYTF.

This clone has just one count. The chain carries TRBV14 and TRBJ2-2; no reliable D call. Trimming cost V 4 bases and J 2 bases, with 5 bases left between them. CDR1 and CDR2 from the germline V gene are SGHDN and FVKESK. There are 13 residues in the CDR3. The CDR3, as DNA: TGTGCCAGCAGCCTACTAAACACCGGGGAGCTGTTTTTT. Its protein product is CASSLLNTGELFF. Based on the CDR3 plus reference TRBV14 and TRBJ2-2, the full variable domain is EAGVTQFPSHSVIEKGQTVTLRCDPISGHDNLYWYRRVMGKEIKFLLHFVKESKQDESGMPNNRFLAERTGGTYSTLKVQPAELEDSGVYFCASSLLNTGELFFGEGSRLTVL.

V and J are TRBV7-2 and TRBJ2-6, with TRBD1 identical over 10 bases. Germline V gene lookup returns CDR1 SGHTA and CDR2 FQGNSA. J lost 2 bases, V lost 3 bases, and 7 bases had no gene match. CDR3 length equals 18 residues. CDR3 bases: TGTGCCAGCAGCTTGACAGGGGGCCAGTTAACTGGGGCCAACGTCCTGACTTTC. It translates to CASSLTGGQLTGANVLTF.

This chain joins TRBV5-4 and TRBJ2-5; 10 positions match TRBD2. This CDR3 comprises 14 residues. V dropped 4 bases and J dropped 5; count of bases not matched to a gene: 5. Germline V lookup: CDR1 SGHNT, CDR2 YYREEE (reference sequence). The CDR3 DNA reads TGTGCCAGCAGCAGATCTAGCGGGAGTGAGACCCAGTACTTC. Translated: CASSRSSGSETQYF.

The CDR3 region is CASSQGHTGVGDQPQHF. The CDR3 nucleotides read TGTGCCAGCAGCCAAGGCCATACAGGGGTGGGTGATCAGCCCCAGCATTTT. The genes are TRBV4-2 and TRBJ1-5; 7 nucleotides align to TRBD1. The CDR3 loop spans 17 amino acids. J gave up 5 bases and V 1 base, and 11 bases lay outside the gene matches. CDR1 is LGHNA, CDR2 YNFKEQ, per germline.

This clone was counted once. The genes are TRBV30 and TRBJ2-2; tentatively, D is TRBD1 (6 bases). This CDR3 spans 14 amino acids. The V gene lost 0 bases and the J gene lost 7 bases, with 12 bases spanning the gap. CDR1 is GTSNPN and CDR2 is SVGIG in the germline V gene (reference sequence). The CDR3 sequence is CAWSVSRGVGELFF. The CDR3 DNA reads TGTGCCTGGAGTGTCTCCAGGGGTGTCGGGGAGCTGTTTTTT.

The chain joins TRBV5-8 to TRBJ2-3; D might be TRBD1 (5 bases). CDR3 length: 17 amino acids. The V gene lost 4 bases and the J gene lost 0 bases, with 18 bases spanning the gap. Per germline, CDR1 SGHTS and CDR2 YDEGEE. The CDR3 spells CASSVQDGRTSTDTQYF. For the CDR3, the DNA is TGTGCCAGCAGCGTACAGGACGGCCGTACTAGCACAGATACGCAGTATTTT.

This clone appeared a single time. The CDR3 here is CASSLSTGSSNYGYTF. DNA of the CDR3: TGTGCCAGCAGTTTAAGCACAGGGTCCTCGAACTATGGCTACACCTTC. V and J are TRBV28 and TRBJ1-2; weak D call: TRBD1 (6 bases). V was trimmed by 2 bases and J by 2 bases, leaving 15 bases between them. CDR3 size: 16 residues. The germline CDR1 and CDR2 sequences are MDHEN and SYDVKM.

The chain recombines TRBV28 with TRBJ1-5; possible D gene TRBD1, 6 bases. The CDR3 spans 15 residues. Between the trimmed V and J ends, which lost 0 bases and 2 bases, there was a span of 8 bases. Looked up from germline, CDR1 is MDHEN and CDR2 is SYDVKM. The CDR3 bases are TGTGCCAGCAGTTTATGGGGACAAGGCAATCAGCCCCAGCATTTT. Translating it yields CASSLWGQGNQPQHF. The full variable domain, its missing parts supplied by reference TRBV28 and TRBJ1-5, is DVKVTQSSRYLVKRTGEKVFLECVQDMDHENMFWYRQDPGLGLRLIYFSYDVKMKEKGDIPEGYSVSREKKERFSLILESASTNQTSMYLCASSLWGQGNQPQHFGDGTRLSIL.

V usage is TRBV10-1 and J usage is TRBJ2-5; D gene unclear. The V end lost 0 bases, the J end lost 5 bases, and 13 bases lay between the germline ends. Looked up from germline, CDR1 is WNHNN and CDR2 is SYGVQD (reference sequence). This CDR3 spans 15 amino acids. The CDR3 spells CASSESNEPFETQYF. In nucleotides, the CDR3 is TGCGCCAGCAGTGAGTCGAATGAACCGTTCGAGACCCAGTACTTC.

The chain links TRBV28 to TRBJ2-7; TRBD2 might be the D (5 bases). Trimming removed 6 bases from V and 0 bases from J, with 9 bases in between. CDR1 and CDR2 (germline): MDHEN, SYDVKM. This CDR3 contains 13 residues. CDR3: CASSRGLSYEQYF. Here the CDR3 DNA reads TGTGCCAGCAGCCGCGGACTCTCCTACGAGCAGTACTTC.

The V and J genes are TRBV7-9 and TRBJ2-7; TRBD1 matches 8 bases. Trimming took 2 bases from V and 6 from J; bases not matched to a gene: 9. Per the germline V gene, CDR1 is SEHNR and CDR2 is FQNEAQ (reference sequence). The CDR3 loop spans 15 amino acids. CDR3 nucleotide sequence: TGTGCCAGCAGCTTAAGTTCGAGACAGGGGCGCGAGCAGTACTTC. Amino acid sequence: CASSLSSRQGREQYF.

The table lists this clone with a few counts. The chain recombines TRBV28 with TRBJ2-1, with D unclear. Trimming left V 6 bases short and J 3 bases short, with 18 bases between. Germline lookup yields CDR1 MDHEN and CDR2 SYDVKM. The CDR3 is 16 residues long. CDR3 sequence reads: CASSPHWGVVYNEQFF. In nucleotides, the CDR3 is TGTGCCAGCAGCCCCCATTGGGGTGTCGTCTACAATGAGCAGTTCTTC. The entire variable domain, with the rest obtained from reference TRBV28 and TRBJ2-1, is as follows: DVKVTQSSRYLVKRTGEKVFLECVQDMDHENMFWYRQDPGLGLRLIYFSYDVKMKEKGDIPEGYSVSREKKERFSLILESASTNQTSMYLCASSPHWGVVYNEQFFGPGTRLTVL.

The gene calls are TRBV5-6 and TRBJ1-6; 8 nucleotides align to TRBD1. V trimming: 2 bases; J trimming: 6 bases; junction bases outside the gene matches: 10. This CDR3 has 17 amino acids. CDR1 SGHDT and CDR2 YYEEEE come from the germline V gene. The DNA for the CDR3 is TGTGCCAGCAGCTTAACGCCGTCCGGACAGGGTAATTCACCCCTCCACTTT. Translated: CASSLTPSGQGNSPLHF. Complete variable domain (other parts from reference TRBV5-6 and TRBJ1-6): DAGVTQSPTHLIKTRGQQVTLRCSPKSGHDTVSWYQQALGQGPQFIFQYYEEEERQRGNFPDRFSGHQFPNYSSELNVNALLLGDSALYLCASSLTPSGQGNSPLHFGNGTRLTVT.

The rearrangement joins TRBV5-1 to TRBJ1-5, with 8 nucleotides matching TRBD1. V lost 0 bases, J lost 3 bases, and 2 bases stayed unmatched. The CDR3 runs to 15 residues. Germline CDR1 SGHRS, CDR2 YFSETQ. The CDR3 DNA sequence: TGCGCCAGCAGCTTGGACAGGGGGGACAATCAGCCCCAGCATTTT. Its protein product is CASSLDRGDNQPQHF.

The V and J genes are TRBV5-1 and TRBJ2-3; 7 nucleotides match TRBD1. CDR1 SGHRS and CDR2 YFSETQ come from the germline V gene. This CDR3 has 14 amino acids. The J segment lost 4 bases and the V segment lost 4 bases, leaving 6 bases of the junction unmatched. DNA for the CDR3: TGCGCCAGCAGCGGACAGGCCTCCCCAGATACGCAGTATTTT. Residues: CASSGQASPDTQYF.

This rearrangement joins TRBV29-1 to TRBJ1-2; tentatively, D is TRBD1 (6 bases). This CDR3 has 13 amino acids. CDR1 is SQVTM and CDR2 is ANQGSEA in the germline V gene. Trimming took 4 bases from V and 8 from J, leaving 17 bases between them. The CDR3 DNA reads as TGCAGCGTTGGGGAGCCCACAGGGTTCGGCTACACCTTC. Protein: CSVGEPTGFGYTF. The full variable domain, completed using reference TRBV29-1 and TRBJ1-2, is SAVISQKPSRDICQRGTSLTIQCQVDSQVTMMFWYRQQPGQSLTLIATANQGSEATYESGFVIDKFPISRPNLTFSTLTVSNMSPEDSSIYLCSVGEPTGFGYTFGSGTRLTVV.

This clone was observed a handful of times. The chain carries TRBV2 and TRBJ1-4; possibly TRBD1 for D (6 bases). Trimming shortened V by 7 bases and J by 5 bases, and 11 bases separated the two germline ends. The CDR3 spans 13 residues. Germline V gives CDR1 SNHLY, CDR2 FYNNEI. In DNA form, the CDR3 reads TGTGCCAGCAAGTGGCAGGGGAATGAAAAACTGTTTTTT. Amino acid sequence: CASKWQGNEKLFF.